A selection of T cell receptor beta chains follows, all from one sample in a study of cytomegalovirus exposure and HLA in healthy donors. Produced via immunoSEQ multiplex PCR; TCRdb's table is partial and in-frame only. The sample comprises around 150,000 clones, roughly 79% of which are singletons, and over 0.95% rests with the top ten. Sample: PBMCs. These receptors were obtained from a woman in her thirties or forties in good health and CMV-seronegative. Each CDR3 is given with its conserved first and last residue. Fields, in order: J gene, V gene, CDR3 protein.

>TRBJ2-7|TRBV29-1
CSVVVLYEQYF
>TRBJ2-5|TRBV5-4
CASSPLRAGAQETQYF
>TRBJ1-2|TRBV6-5
CASRHNRDGYTF
>TRBJ1-1|TRBV28
CASTSPDPGQMNTEAFF
>TRBJ2-5|TRBV28
CASSPDRMRGETQYF
>TRBJ1-5|TRBV6-1
CASSDISGYQPQHF
>TRBJ2-7|TRBV27
CASSSTSGVREQYF
>TRBJ1-5|TRBV28
CASSQQPPGNQPQHF
>TRBJ1-1|TRBV29-1
CSVAQLDEAFF
>TRBJ1-5|TRBV5-6
CASSLGWGDQPQHF
>TRBJ2-3|TRBV7-8
CASSWTTGLPTDTQYF
>TRBJ2-3|TRBV6-1
CASTAGPSTDTQYF
>TRBJ2-2|TRBV9
CASSRDSLFEELFF
>TRBJ2-7|TRBV18
CASSQGTGAYEQYF
>TRBJ2-1|TRBV2
CASRQGPNNEQFF